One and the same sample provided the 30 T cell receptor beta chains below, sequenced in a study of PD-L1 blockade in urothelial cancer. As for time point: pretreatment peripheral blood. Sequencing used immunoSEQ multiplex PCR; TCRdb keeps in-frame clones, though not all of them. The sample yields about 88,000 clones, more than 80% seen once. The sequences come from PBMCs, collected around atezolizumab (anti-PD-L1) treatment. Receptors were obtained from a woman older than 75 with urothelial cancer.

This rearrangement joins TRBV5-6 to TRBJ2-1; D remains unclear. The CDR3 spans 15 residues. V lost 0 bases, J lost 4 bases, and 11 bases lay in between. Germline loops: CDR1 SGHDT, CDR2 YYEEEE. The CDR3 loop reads CASSLGPADYNEQFF. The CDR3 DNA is TGTGCCAGCAGCTTGGGTCCTGCGGATTACAATGAGCAGTTCTTC.

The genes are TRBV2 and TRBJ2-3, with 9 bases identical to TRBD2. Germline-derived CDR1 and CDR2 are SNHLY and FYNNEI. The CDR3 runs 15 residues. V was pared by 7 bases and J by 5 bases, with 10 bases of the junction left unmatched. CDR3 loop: CASTPLAGTIDTQYF. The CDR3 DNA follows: TGTGCCAGCACCCCGCTAGCGGGAACGATAGATACGCAGTATTTT.

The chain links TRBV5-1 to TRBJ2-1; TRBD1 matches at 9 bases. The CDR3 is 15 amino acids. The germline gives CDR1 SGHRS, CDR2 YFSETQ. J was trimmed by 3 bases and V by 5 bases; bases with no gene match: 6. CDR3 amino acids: CASRPTGGDYNEQFF. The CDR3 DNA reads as TGCGCCAGCAGGCCTACAGGGGGCGACTACAATGAGCAGTTCTTC.

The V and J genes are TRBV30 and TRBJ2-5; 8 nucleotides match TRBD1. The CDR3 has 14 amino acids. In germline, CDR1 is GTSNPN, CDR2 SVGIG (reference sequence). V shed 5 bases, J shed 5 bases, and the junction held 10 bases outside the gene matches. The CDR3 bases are TGTGCCTGGGCCAGGACAGGGTTATTTGAGACCCAGTACTTC. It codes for CAWARTGLFETQYF.

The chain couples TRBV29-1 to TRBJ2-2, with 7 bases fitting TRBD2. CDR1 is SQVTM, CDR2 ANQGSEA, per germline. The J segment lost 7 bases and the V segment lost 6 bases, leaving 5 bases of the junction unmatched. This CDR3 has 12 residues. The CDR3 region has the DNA TGCAGCGTCCTTGGGGGGGTCGGGGAGCTGTTTTTT. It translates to CSVLGGVGELFF.

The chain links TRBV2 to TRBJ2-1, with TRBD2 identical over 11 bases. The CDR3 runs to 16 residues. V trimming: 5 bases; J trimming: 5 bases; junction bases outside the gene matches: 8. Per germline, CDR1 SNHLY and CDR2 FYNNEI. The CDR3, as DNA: TGTGCCAGCAGTCAACCAACTAGCGGGGGACACAATGAGCAGTTCTTC. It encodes CASSQPTSGGHNEQFF.

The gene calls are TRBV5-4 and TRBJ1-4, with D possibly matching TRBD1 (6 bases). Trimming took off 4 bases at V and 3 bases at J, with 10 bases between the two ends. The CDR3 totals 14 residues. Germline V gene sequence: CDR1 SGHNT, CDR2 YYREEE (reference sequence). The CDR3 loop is CASSPQGPNEKLFF. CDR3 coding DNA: TGTGCCAGCAGCCCACAGGGACCTAATGAAAAACTGTTTTTT.

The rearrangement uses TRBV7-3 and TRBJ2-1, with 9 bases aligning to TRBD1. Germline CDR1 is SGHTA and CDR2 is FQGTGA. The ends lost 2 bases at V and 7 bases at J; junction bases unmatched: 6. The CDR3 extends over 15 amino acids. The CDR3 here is CASSLGTGKWNEQFF. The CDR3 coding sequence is TGTGCCAGCAGCTTAGGGACAGGGAAATGGAATGAGCAGTTCTTC.

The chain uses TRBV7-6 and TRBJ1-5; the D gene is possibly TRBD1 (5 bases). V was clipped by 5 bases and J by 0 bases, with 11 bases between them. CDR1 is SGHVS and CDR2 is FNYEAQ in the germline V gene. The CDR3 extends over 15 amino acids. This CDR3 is CASSPDSFSNQPQHF. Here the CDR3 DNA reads TGTGCCAGCAGCCCTGACAGTTTTAGCAATCAGCCCCAGCATTTT.

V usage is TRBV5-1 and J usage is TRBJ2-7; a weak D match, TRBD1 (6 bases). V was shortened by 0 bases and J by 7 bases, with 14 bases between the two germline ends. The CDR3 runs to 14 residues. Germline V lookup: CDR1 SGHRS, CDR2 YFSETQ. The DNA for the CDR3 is TGCGCCAGCAGCTTGGACACAGGGTTAGGGGAGCAGTACTTC. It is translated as CASSLDTGLGEQYF.

CDR3: CASRGGQSNNEQFF. The CDR3, as DNA: TGTGCCAGCAGAGGGGGACAGTCGAACAATGAGCAGTTCTTC. The J gene is TRBJ2-1, the V gene TRBV6-5; 7 bases are a match to TRBD1. Per the germline V gene, CDR1 is MNHEY and CDR2 is SVGAGI. The J segment lost 5 bases and the V segment lost 6 bases, leaving 7 bases of the junction unmatched. The CDR3 covers 14 residues.

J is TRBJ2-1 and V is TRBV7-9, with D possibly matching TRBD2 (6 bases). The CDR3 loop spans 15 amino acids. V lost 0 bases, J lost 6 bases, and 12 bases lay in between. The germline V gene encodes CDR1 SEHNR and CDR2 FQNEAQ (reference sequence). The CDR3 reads CASSLAGGGSNEQFF. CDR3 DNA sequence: TGTGCCAGCAGCTTAGCGGGAGGAGGAAGCAATGAGCAGTTCTTC.

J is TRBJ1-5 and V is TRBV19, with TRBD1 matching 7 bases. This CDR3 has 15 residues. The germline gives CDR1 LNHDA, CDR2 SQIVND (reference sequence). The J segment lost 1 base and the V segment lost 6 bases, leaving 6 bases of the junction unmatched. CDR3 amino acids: CASSLQGKSNQPQHF. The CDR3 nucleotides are TGTGCCAGTAGCCTACAGGGGAAAAGCAATCAGCCCCAGCATTTT.

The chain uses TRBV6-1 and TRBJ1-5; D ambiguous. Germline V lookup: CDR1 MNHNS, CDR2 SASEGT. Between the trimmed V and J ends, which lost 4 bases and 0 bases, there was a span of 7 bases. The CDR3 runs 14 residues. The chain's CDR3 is CASSGLHSNQPQHF. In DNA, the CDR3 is TGTGCCAGCAGTGGACTCCATAGCAATCAGCCCCAGCATTTT.

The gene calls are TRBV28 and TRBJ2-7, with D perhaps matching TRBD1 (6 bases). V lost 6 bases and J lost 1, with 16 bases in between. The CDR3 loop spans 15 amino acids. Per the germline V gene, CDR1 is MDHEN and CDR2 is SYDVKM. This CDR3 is CASRRDRQPSYEQYF. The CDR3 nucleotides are TGTGCCAGCAGGAGAGACAGGCAGCCATCCTACGAGCAGTACTTC.

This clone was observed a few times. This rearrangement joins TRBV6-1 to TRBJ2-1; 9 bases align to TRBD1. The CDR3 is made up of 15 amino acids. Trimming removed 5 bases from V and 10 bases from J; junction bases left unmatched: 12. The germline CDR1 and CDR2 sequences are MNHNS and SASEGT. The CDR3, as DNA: TGTGCCAGCAGTTCCGGGACAGGGTCGATGGCGGAGCAGTTCTTC. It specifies CASSSGTGSMAEQFF.

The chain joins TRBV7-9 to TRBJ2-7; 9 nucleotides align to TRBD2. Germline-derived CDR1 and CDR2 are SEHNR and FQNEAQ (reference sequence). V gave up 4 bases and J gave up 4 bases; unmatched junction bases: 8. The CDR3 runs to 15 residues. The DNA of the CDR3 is TGTGCCAGCAGCTCACCTAGCGGGACATTTTACGAGCAGTACTTC. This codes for CASSSPSGTFYEQYF. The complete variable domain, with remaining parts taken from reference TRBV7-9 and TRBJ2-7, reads DTGVSQNPRHKITKRGQNVTFRCDPISEHNRLYWYRQTLGQGPEFLTYFQNEAQLEKSRLLSDRFSAERPKGSFSTLEIQRTEQGDSAMYLCASSSPSGTFYEQYFGPGTRLTVT.

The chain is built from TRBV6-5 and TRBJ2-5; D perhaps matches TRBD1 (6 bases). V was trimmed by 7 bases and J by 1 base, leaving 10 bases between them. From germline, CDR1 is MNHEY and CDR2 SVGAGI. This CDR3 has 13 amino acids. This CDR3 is CASTGGTQETQYF. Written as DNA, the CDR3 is TGTGCCAGCACTGGGGGCACCCAAGAGACCCAGTACTTC.

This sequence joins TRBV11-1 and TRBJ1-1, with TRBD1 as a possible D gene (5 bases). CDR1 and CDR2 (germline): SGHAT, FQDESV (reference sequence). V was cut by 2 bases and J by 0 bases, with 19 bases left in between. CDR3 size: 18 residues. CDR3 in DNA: TGTGCCAGCAGCTTAAGGTATGGCCAGGGAATAATGAACACTGAAGCTTTCTTT. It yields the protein CASSLRYGQGIMNTEAFF.

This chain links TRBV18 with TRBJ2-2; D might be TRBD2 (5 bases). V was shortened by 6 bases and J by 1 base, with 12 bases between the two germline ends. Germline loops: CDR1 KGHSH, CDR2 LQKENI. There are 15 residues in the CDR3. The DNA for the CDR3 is TGTGCCAGCTCGCCTGGACTGGTGAACACCGGGGAGCTGTTTTTT. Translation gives CASSPGLVNTGELFF.

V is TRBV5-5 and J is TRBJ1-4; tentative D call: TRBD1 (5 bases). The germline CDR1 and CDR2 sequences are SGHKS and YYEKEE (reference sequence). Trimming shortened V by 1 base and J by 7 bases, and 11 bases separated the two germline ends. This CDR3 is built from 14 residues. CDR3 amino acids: CASSLFQGGEKLFF. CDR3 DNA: TGTGCCAGCAGCTTGTTCCAGGGCGGTGAAAAACTGTTTTTT.

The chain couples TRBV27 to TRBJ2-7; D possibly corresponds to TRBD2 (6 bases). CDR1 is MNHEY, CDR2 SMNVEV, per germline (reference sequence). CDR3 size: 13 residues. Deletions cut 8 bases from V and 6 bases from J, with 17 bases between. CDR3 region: CASLQVGGSEQYF. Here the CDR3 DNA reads TGTGCCAGCCTTCAAGTGGGGGGATCCGAGCAGTACTTC.

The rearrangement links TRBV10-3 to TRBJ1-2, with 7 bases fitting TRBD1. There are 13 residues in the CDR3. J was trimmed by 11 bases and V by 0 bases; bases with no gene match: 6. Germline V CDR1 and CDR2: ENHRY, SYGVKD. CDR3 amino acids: CAISESQGIRYTF. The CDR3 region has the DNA TGTGCCATCAGTGAGTCACAGGGGATTCGGTACACCTTC.

The DNA for the CDR3 is TGTGCCAGCAGCTCCGGACAGGGCTGGGGCTACACCTTC. As protein: CASSSGQGWGYTF. V gene TRBV7-3 combines with J gene TRBJ1-2, with TRBD1 identical over 8 bases. CDR1 and CDR2 (germline): SGHTA, FQGTGA. This CDR3 is 13 amino acids long. J was trimmed by 8 bases and V by 4 bases; bases with no gene match: 6.

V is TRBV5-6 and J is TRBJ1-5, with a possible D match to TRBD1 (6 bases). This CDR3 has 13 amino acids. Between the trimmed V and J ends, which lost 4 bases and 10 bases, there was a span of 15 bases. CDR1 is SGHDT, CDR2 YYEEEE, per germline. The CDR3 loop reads CASSLDSTTPQHF. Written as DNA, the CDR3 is TGTGCCAGCAGCCTGGACAGCACCACCCCCCAGCATTTT.

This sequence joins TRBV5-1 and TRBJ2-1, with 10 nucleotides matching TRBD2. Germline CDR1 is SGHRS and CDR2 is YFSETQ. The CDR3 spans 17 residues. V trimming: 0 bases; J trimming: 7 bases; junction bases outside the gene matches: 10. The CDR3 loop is CASSLAPSGSFRNEQFF. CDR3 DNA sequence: TGCGCCAGCAGCTTGGCCCCTAGCGGGAGCTTCAGAAATGAGCAGTTCTTC.

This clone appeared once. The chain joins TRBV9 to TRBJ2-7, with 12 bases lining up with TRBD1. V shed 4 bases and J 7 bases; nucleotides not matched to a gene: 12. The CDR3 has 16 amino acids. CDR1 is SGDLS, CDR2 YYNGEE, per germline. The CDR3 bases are TGTGCCAGCAGCCCCTCCGCCGGGACAGGGGGCGAGGAGCAGTACTTC. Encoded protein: CASSPSAGTGGEEQYF.

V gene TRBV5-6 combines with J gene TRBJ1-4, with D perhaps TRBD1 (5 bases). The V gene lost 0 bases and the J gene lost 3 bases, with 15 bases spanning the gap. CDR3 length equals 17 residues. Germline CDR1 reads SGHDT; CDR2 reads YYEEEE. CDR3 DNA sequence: TGTGCCAGCAGCTTGGGACTCATCGGGACTTCTAATGAAAAACTGTTTTTT. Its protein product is CASSLGLIGTSNEKLFF. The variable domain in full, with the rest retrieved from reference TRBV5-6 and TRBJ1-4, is DAGVTQSPTHLIKTRGQQVTLRCSPKSGHDTVSWYQQALGQGPQFIFQYYEEEERQRGNFPDRFSGHQFPNYSSELNVNALLLGDSALYLCASSLGLIGTSNEKLFFGSGTQLSVL.

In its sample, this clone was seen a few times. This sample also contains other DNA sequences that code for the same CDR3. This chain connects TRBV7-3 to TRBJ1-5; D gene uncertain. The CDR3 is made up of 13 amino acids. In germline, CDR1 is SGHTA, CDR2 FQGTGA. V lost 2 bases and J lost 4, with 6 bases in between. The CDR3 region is CASSLGQNQPQHF. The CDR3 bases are TGTGCCAGCAGCTTAGGGCAGAATCAGCCCCAGCATTTT.

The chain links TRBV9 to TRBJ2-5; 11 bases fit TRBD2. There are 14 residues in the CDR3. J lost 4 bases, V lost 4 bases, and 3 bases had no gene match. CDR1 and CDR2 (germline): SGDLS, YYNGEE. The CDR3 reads CASSTGLAGETQYF. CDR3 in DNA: TGTGCCAGCAGCACAGGACTAGCGGGAGAGACCCAGTACTTC.